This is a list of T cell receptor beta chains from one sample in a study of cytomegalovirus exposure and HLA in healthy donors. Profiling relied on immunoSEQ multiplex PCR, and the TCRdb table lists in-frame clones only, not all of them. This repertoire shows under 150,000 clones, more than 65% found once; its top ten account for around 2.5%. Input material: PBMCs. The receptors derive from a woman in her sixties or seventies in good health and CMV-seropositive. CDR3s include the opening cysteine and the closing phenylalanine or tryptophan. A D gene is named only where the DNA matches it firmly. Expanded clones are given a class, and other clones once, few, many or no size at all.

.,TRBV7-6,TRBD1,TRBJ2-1,TGTGCCAGCAGCCCCGGGGACAGTCTCCTATCAAATGAGCAGTTCTTC,CASSPGDSLLSNEQFF
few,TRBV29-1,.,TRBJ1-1,TGCAGCGCAGGTATGGCGAACACTGAAGCTTTCTTT,CSAGMANTEAFF
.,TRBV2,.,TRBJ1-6,TGTGCCAGCAGCGGGGGGATCTCCTATAATTCACCCCTCCACTTT,CASSGGISYNSPLHF
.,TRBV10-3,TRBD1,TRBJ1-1,TGTGCCACTACGGGACAGGAGAACACTGAAGCTTTCTTT,CATTGQENTEAFF
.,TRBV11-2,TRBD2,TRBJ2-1,TGTGCCAGCAGCTTTCTAGCGGGGGGGAGTGGTAATGAGCAGTTCTTC,CASSFLAGGSGNEQFF
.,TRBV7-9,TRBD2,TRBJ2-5,TGTGCCAGCAGCTTAATAGCGGGGGGCCAAGAGACCCAGTACTTC,CASSLIAGGQETQYF
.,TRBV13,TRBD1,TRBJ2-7,TGTGCCAGCAGCTACGCCGGGACAGGGGGCGAGCAGTACTTC,CASSYAGTGGEQYF
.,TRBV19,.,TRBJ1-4,TGTGCCAGTAGTTGGACAGAGGATGAAAAACTGTTTTTT,CASSWTEDEKLFF
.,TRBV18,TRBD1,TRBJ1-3,TGTGCCAGCTCACAAAACAGGGGATCTGGAAACACCATATATTTT,CASSQNRGSGNTIYF
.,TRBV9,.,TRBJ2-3,TGTGCCAGCAGCGTATCTACAGATACGCAGTATTTT,CASSVSTDTQYF
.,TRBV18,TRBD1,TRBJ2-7,TGTGCCAGCTCACCACCCTCAGGGGGCTCCTACGAGCAGTACTTC,CASSPPSGGSYEQYF
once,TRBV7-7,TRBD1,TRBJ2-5,TGTGCCAGCAGCTTAGGGGACAGCCAAGAGACCCAGTACTTC,CASSLGDSQETQYF
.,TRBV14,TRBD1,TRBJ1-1,TGTGCCAGCAGCCGACAGGGGGCGCATCCTGAAGCTTTCTTT,CASSRQGAHPEAFF
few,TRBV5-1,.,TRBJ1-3,TGCGCCAGCAGCCCTACCGGGGGAAACACCATATATTTT,CASSPTGGNTIYF
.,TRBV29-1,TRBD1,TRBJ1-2,TGCAGCGACGCGGGACAGAGTAACTATGGCTACACCTTC,CSDAGQSNYGYTF
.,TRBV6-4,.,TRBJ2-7,TGTGCCAGCAGCCCGGAGGCAGCCAGCTCCTACGAGCAGTACTTC,CASSPEAASSYEQYF
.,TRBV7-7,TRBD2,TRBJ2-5,TGTGCTAGCAGCCGACTAGCGGGACAAGAGACCCAGTACTTC,CASSRLAGQETQYF
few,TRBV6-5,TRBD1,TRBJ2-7,TGTGCCAGCAACGGACAGGGGGCCCGGGAGCAGTACTTC,CASNGQGAREQYF
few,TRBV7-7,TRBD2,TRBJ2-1,TGTGCTAGCAGCTTAGGTTTGCGGGGGGGGTCCTACAATGAGCAGTTCTTC,CASSLGLRGGSYNEQFF
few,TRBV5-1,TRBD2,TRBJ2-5,TGCGCCAGCATCCCCGAGGGGCCTAGCGGCCAAGAGACCCAGTACTTC,CASIPEGPSGQETQYF
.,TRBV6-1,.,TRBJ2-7,TGTGCCAGCAGTGAAAGGGCTAGCCCCTACGAGCAGTACTTC,CASSERASPYEQYF
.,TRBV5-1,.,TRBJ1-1,TGCGCCAGCAGCCCCCAGGGTCCCCTCACTGAAGCTTTCTTT,CASSPQGPLTEAFF
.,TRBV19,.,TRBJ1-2,TGTGCCAGTAGTATAGGTAGCAGGGGAGTCTATGGCTACACCTTC,CASSIGSRGVYGYTF
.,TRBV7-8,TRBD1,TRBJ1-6,TGTGCCAGCAGCTTAGCGGGGTTGAGGACAGGGCATAATTCACCCCTCCACTTT,CASSLAGLRTGHNSPLHF
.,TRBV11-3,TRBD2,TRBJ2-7,TGTGCCAGCAGCTTGGGCGGGGGGCAGTCCTACGAGCAGTACTTC,CASSLGGGQSYEQYF
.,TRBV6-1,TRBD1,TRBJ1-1,TGCTCTGTTGACAGGGACACTGAAGCTTTCTTT,CSVDRDTEAFF
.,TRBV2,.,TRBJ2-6,TGTGCCACCGGCCGCCGACAGCTCATCTCTGGGGCCAACGTCCTGACTTTC,CATGRRQLISGANVLTF
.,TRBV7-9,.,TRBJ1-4,TGTGCCAGCAGCGATATGACTCGGGGAACTAATGAAAAACTGTTTTTT,CASSDMTRGTNEKLFF
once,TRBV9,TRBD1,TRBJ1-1,TGTGCCAGCAGCCCCCGGGACAGCATGAACACTGAAGCTTTCTTT,CASSPRDSMNTEAFF
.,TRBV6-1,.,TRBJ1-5,TGTGCCAGCAGTATGGACACCGTCGGGAATCAGCCCCAGCATTTT,CASSMDTVGNQPQHF
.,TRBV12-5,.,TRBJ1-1,TGTGCTAGTGGTTTGGGGCTTGGGGAGAGTGAAGCTTTCTTT,CASGLGLGESEAFF
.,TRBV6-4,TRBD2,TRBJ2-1,TGTGCCAGCAGCCTCGAGCTGGCGGGGGGGCTCAATGAGCAGTTCTTC,CASSLELAGGLNEQFF
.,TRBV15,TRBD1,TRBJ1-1,TGTGCCACCAGCAGAGACAGGGGGCTTCAGAACACTGAAGCTTTCTTT,CATSRDRGLQNTEAFF
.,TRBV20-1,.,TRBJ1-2,TGCAGTGCCCCGAGACAGAGCGGCTACACCTTC,CSAPRQSGYTF
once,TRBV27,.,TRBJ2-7,TGTGCCAGCAGCCTAGGCCCCCTGGGCGAGCAGTACTTC,CASSLGPLGEQYF
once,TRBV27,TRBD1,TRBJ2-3,TGTGCCAGCAGACGGGACAGGGAAGGAGATACGCAGTATTTT,CASRRDREGDTQYF
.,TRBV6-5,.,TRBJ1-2,TGTGCCAGCACACAGGCAGCTAACTATGGCTACACCTTC,CASTQAANYGYTF
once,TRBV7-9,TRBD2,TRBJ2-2,TGTGCCAGCAGCTTATTCTGGACTAGCGGTCTTGAATTCACCGGGGAGCTGTTTTTT,CASSLFWTSGLEFTGELFF
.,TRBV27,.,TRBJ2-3,TGTGCCAGCAGATCCCTCGGGAGTTCTAGGAATACGCAGTATTTT,CASRSLGSSRNTQYF
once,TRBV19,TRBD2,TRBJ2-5,TGTGCCAGTACCGCGCTAGCGGGGGGGCAAATGACCCAGTACTTC,CASTALAGGQMTQYF
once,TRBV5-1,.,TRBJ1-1,TGCGCCAGCAGCAACAGGGTAGGAGCTTTCTTT,CASSNRVGAFF
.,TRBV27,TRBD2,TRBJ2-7,TGTGCCAGCAGTTTATACCCTCGGGGGGGCAGGACGACGTCCTACGAGCAGTACTTC,CASSLYPRGGRTTSYEQYF
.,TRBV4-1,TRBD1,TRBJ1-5,TGCGCCAGCAGCCAAGATTGGGGGACAGGGCTTCAGCCCCAGCATTTT,CASSQDWGTGLQPQHF
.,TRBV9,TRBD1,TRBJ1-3,TGTGCCAGCAGCCCAGAGGACAGGTTCTTGGCCATATATTTT,CASSPEDRFLAIYF